This T cell receptor (beta chain) was retrieved from a study of blood T cell repertoires in COVID-19. The wider study: Some COVID-19 samples were acute and others convalescent; all came from the United States, Italy and Spain. The cDNA or gDNA used as material had been derived from T cells, B-cell-depleted T cells, or PBMCs.

Clones were sequenced by immunoSEQ multiplex PCR, and TCRdb holds only the in-frame ones, with some missing. The sample includes hundreds of thousands of clones, around 89% of them seen just once. This study enrolled people aged roughly 18 to 90 from about two dozen US geographic areas. For recovered donors of Cohort 3, there were two negative PCRs, clearance, or symptom resolution. CDR1 is SGHRS, CDR2 YFSETQ, per germline. Germline trimming cut 4 bases from V and 5 bases from J; bases unmatched to any gene: 12. There are 16 residues in the CDR3. The sequencing input was PBMCs or T cells enriched from blood (not recorded which). The genes are TRBV5-1 and TRBJ2-5, with 9 positions matching TRBD1. The clonotype comes from a man aged 30 to 39 who had recovered from COVID-19. The CDR3 nucleotides are TGCGCCAGCAGCCCCTCCTCCGGGACAGGGATGGAGACCCAGTACTTC. Translated: CASSPSSGTGMETQYF.